This T cell receptor beta chain came from a study of shared clonotypes between healthy human individuals. Notes on the study in general: A few donors showed sharing of around 5% of naive CD4 clonotypes.

Regarding this clone: Antigen specificity is unknown.

Libraries were prepared by immunoSEQ multiplex PCR; TCRdb keeps only in-frame clonotypes and omits some of them. The data hold 2 million to 3 million clones, with 93% observed a single time. All donors qualified as healthy HIV-negative adults and had experienced no recent acute infections or vaccinations. Every donor was a Caucasian adult from Nashville, Tennessee. The V and J ends lost 0 bases and 3 bases, in that order; junction bases with no gene match: 10. The CDR3 totals 18 residues. Germline V CDR1 and CDR2: SGHRS, YFSETQ. Sequenced material: naive CD4+ T cells from PBMCs. The subset denotes: CD45RA+ positively selected. The chain has TRBV5-1 and TRBJ2-7; 12 positions match TRBD1. The receptor was isolated from a man between 18 and 29 years old in good health. Some clones in this sample may be carry-over from other donors' samples. The CDR3 loop is CASSLEGDRGLPIYEQYF. In DNA form, the CDR3 reads TGCGCCAGCAGCTTGGAGGGGGACAGGGGGCTTCCTATCTACGAGCAGTACTTC.